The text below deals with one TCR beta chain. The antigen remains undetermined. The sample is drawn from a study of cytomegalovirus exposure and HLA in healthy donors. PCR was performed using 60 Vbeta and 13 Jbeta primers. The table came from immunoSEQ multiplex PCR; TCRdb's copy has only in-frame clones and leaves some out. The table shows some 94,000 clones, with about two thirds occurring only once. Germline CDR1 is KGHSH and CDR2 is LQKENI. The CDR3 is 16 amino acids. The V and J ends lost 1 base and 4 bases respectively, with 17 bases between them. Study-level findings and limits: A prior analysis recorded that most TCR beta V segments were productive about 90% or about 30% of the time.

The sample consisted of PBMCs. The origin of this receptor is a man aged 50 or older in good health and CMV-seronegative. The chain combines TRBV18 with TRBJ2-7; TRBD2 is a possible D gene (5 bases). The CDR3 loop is CASSPRVLEGSYEQYV. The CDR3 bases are TGTGCCAGCTCACCACGGGTTTTAGAGGGTTCGTACGAGCAGTACGTC.